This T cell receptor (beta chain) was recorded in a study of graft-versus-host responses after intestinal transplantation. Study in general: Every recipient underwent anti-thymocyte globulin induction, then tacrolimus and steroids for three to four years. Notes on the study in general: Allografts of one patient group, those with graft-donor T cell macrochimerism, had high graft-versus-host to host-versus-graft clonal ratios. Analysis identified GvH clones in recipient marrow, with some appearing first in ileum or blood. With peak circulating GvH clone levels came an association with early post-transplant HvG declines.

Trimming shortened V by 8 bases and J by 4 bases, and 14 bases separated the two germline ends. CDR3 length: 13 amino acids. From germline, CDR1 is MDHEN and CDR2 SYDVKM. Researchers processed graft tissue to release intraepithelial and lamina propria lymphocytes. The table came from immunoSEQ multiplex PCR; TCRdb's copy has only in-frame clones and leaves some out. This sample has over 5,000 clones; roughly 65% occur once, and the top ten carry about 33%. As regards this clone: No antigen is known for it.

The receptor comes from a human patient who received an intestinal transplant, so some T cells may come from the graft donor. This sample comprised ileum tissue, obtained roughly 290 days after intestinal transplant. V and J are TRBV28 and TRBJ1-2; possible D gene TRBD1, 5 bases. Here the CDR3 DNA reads TGTGCCAGCTCCTACCCGCAGGGCTATGGCTACACCTTC. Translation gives CASSYPQGYGYTF.